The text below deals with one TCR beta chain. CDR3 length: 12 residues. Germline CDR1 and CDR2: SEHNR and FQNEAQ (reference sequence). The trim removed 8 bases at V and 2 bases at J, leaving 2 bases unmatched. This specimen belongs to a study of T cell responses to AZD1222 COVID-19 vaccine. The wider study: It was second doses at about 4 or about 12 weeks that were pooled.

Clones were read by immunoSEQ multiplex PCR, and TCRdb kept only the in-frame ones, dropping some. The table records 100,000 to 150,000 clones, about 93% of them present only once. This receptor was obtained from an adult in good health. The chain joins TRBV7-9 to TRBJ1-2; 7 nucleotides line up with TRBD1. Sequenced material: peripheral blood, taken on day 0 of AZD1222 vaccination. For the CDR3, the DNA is TGTGCCAGCGGGACAGCAAACTATGGCTACACCTTC. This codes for CASGTANYGYTF.